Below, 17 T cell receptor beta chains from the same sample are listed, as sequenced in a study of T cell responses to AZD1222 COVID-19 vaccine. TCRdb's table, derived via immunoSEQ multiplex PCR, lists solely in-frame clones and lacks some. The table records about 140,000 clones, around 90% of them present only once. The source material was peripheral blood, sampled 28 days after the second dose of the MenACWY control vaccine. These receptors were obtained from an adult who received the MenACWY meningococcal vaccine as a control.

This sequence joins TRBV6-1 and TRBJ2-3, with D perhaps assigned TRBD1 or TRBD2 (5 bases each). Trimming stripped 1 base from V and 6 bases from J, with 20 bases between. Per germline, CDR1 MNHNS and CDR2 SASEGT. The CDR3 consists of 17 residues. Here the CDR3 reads CASSEESRGQGYDTQYF. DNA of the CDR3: TGTGCCAGCAGTGAAGAATCCCGGGGCCAGGGTTACGATACGCAGTATTTT.

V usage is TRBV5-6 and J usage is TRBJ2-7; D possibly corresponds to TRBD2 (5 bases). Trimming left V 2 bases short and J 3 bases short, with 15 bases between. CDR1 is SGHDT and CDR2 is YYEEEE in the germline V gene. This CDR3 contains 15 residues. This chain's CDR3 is CASSLPRGTNYEQYF. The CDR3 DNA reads TGTGCCAGCAGCTTACCCCGGGGAACCAACTACGAGCAGTACTTC.

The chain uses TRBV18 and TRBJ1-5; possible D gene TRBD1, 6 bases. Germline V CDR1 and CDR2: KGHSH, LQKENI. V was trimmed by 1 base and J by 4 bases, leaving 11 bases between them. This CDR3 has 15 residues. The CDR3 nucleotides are TGTGCCAGCTCACCACGGGGGGCACTTAATCAGCCCCAGCATTTT. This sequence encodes CASSPRGALNQPQHF.

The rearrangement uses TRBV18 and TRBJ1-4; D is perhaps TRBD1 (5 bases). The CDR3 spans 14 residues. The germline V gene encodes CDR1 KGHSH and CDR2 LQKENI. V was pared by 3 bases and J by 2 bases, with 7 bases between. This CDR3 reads CASSPAGTNEKLFF. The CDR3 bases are TGTGCCAGCTCACCGGCAGGGACTAATGAAAAACTGTTTTTT.

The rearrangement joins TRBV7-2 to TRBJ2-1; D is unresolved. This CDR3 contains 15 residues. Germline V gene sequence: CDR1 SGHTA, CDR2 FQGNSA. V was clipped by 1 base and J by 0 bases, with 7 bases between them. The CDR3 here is CASSLGPGSYNEQFF. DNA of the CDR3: TGTGCCAGCAGCTTAGGACCCGGCTCCTACAATGAGCAGTTCTTC.

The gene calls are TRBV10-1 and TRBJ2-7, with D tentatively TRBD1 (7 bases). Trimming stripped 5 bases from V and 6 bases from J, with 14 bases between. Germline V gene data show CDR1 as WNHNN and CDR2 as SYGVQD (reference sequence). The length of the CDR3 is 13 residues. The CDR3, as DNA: TGCGCCAGCAGTCAGGGCCAGGGGGGCGAGCAGTACTTC. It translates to CASSQGQGGEQYF.

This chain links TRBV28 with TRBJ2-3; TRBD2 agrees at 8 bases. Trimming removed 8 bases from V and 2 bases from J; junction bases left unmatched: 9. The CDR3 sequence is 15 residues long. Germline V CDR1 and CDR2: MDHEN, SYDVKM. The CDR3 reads CASPPLTSVTDTQYF. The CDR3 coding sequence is TGTGCCAGCCCCCCCCTGACTAGCGTCACAGATACGCAGTATTTT.

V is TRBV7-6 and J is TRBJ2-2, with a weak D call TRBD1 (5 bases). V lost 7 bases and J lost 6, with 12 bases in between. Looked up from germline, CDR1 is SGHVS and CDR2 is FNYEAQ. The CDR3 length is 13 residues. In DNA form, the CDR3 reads TGTGCCAGCACGATCCAGGGTGCCGGGGAGCTGTTTTTT. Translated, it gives CASTIQGAGELFF.

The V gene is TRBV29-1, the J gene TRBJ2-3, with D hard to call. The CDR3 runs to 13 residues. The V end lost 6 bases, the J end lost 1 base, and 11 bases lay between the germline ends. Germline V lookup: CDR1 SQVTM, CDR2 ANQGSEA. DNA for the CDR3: TGCAGCGTACTCCGCTCGGGCACAGATACGCAGTATTTT. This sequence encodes CSVLRSGTDTQYF.

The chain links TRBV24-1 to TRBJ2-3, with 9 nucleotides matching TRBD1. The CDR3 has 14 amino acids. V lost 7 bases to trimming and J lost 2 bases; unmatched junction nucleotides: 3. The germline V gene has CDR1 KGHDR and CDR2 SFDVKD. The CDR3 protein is CATRRTGATDTQYF. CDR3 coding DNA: TGTGCCACCAGACGGACAGGGGCCACAGATACGCAGTATTTT.

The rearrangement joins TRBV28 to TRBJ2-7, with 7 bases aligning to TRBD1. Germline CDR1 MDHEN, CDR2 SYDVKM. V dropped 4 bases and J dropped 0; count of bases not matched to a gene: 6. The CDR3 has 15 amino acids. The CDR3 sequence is CASSYRGAGSYEQYF. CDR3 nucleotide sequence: TGTGCCAGCAGTTACAGGGGCGCGGGCTCCTACGAGCAGTACTTC.

The CDR3 here is CASSPGGVSPLHF. CDR3 bases: TGTGCCAGCTCGCCGGGGGGGGTTTCACCCCTCCACTTT. The V and J genes are TRBV28 and TRBJ1-6; D possibly corresponds to TRBD1 (5 bases). This CDR3 comprises 13 residues. Trimming took off 8 bases at V and 9 bases at J, with 14 bases between the two ends. CDR1 and CDR2 (germline): MDHEN, SYDVKM.

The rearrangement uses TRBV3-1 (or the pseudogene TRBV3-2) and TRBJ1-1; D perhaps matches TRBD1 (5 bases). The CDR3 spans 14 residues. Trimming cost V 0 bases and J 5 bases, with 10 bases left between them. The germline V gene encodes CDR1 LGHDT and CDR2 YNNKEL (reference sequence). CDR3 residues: CASSQEMGLTEAFF. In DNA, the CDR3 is TGTGCCAGCAGCCAAGAGATGGGGCTTACTGAAGCTTTCTTT.

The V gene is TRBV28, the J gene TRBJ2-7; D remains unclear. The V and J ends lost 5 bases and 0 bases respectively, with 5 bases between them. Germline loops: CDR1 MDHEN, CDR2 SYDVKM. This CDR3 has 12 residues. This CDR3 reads CASSNLSYEQYF. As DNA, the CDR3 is TGTGCCAGCAGTAACCTCTCCTACGAGCAGTACTTC.

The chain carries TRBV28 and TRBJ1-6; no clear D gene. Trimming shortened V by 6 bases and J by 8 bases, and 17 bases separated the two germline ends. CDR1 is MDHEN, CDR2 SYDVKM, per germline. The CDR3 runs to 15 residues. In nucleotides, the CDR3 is TGTGCCAGCAGGATAGGGAGGGTTATCGATTCACCCCTCCACTTT. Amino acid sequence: CASRIGRVIDSPLHF.

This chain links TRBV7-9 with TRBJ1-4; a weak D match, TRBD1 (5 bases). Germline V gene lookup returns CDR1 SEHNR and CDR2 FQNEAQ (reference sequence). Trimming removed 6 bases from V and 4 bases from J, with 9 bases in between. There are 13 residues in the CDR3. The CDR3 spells CASRPGDNEKLFF. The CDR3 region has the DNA TGTGCCAGCAGGCCGGGGGATAATGAAAAACTGTTTTTT. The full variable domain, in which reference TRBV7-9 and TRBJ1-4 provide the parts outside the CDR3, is DTGVSQNPRHKITKRGQNVTFRCDPISEHNRLYWYRQTLGQGPEFLTYFQNEAQLEKSRLLSDRFSAERPKGSFSTLEIQRTEQGDSAMYLCASRPGDNEKLFFGSGTQLSVL.

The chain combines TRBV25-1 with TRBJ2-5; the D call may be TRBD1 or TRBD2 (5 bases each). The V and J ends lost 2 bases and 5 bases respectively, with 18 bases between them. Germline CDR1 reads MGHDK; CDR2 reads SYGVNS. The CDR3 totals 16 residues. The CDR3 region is CASSELPDPWGETQYF. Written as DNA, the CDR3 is TGTGCCAGCAGTGAACTCCCGGACCCCTGGGGGGAGACCCAGTACTTC. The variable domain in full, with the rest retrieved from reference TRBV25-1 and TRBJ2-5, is EADIYQTPRYLVIGTGKKITLECSQTMGHDKMYWYQQDPGMELHLIHYSYGVNSTEKGDLSSESTVSRIRTEHFPLTLESARPSHTSQYLCASSELPDPWGETQYFGPGTRLLVL.